Below, 14 T cell receptor beta chains from the same sample are listed, as sequenced in a study of a mutant IDH1 vaccine in newly diagnosed glioma. Time point defined: week 35, safety follow-up. Vaccine doses each comprised 300 ug of mutant IDH1 20-mer peptide, with topical imiquimod. Method: immunoSEQ multiplex PCR; TCRdb's copy keeps in-frame clones and lacks some. The sample lists about 46,000 clones; approximately 92% were seen once. Which antigens these TCRs recognize remains unknown. The sample consisted of PBMCs, taken from a glioma patient whose treatment included an IDH1 peptide vaccine. These receptors originate from a man in his fifties with glioma.

The chain links TRBV15 to TRBJ2-3; TRBD2 matches at 10 bases. Per the germline V gene, CDR1 is LNHNV and CDR2 is YYDKDF (reference sequence). V was clipped by 4 bases and J by 3 bases; unmatched bases: 7. CDR3 length equals 16 residues. CDR3 sequence (DNA): TGTGCCACCAGCACCGCCCCTAGCGGGAGAACAGATACGCAGTATTTT. This encodes CATSTAPSGRTDTQYF.

The J gene is TRBJ2-7, the V gene TRBV6-5; D is uncertain. The germline V gene has CDR1 MNHEY and CDR2 SVGAGI. V was shortened by 8 bases and J by 6 bases, with 11 bases between the two germline ends. The length of the CDR3 is 11 residues. CDR3: CASVLLGEQYF. The CDR3 DNA reads TGTGCCAGCGTGCTTCTTGGCGAGCAGTACTTC.

This clone has just a few counts. The J gene is TRBJ1-1, the V gene TRBV30; 7 nucleotides agree with TRBD1. The V and J ends lost 2 bases and 10 bases, in that order; junction bases with no gene match: 10. Germline assignment: CDR1 GTSNPN and CDR2 SVGIG (reference sequence). This CDR3 has 13 residues. The CDR3 loop is CAWSSTQGQGAFF. The CDR3, as DNA: TGTGCCTGGAGTTCCACACAGGGGCAGGGAGCTTTCTTT. The entire variable domain, with the rest obtained from reference TRBV30 and TRBJ1-1, is as follows: SQTIHQWPATLVQPVGSPLSLECTVEGTSNPNLYWYRQAAGRGLQLLFYSVGIGQISSEVPQNLSASRPQDRQFILSSKKLLLSDSGFYLCAWSSTQGQGAFFGQGTRLTVV.

The chain recombines TRBV2 with TRBJ2-3, with D hard to call. V gave up 6 bases and J gave up 4 bases, with 8 bases separating them. The CDR3 extends over 12 amino acids. The germline V gene encodes CDR1 SNHLY and CDR2 FYNNEI. This CDR3 is CASSRVSDTQYF. In DNA form, the CDR3 reads TGTGCCAGCAGCCGGGTTTCAGATACGCAGTATTTT.

The chain links TRBV5-1 to TRBJ2-3; 8 bases align to TRBD2. The length of the CDR3 is 14 residues. Germline V lookup: CDR1 SGHRS, CDR2 YFSETQ. V was clipped by 2 bases and J by 1 base; unmatched bases: 0. The chain's CDR3 is CASSLAGGTDTQYF. CDR3 coding DNA: TGCGCCAGCAGCTTAGCGGGGGGCACAGATACGCAGTATTTT.

The rearrangement uses TRBV6-4 and TRBJ2-1, with D possibly being TRBD2 (6 bases). The CDR3 sequence is 13 residues long. The V end was cut by 7 bases, the J end by 9 bases, with 16 bases between. Per the germline V gene, CDR1 is MRHNA and CDR2 is SNTAGT. The chain's CDR3 is CASTKAAGSEQFF. The DNA for the CDR3 is TGTGCCAGCACGAAGGCGGCGGGAAGTGAGCAGTTCTTC.

This sequence joins TRBV19 and TRBJ2-4; D is unresolved. Germline assignment: CDR1 LNHDA and CDR2 SQIVND (reference sequence). With 7 bases removed from V and 0 bases from J, the gap between germline ends came to 16 bases. This CDR3 is 16 amino acids long. The CDR3 DNA is TGTGCCAGTACCCCGAACAGAAGCCTAGCCAAAAACATTCAGTACTTC. Amino acid sequence: CASTPNRSLAKNIQYF.

The chain has TRBV6-5 and TRBJ2-2; a possible D gene is TRBD1 (6 bases). The CDR3 extends over 14 amino acids. V was shortened by 6 bases and J by 3 bases, with 11 bases between the two germline ends. Germline values: CDR1 MNHEY, CDR2 SVGAGI. Written as DNA, the CDR3 is TGTGCCAGCAGGTGGACAGCGTACACCGGGGAGCTGTTTTTT. As protein: CASRWTAYTGELFF.

V and J are TRBV27 and TRBJ1-1; D perhaps matches TRBD1 (6 bases). In germline, CDR1 is MNHEY, CDR2 SMNVEV (reference sequence). The CDR3 covers 16 residues. The V gene lost 3 bases and the J gene lost 6 bases, with 20 bases spanning the gap. CDR3 amino acids: CASSFWGGGLSAEAFF. The DNA for the CDR3 is TGTGCCAGCAGTTTTTGGGGGGGCGGCCTGTCAGCTGAAGCTTTCTTT.

The CDR3 protein is CAWDTGTGVYEQYF. In nucleotides, the CDR3 is TGTGCCTGGGATACCGGGACAGGGGTCTACGAGCAGTACTTC. The chain is built from TRBV30 and TRBJ2-7; 10 bases line up with TRBD1. V dropped 5 bases and J dropped 3; count of bases not matched to a gene: 7. The CDR3 is 14 residues long. Germline V gene sequence: CDR1 GTSNPN, CDR2 SVGIG (reference sequence).

This clone has just one count. V is TRBV9 and J is TRBJ1-5, with 8 bases fitting TRBD1. Germline CDR1 reads SGDLS; CDR2 reads YYNGEE. V lost 4 bases, J lost 3 bases, and 6 bases stayed unmatched. The CDR3 contains 15 residues. The CDR3, as DNA: TGTGCCAGCAGCACTGGACAGGGAGACAATCAGCCCCAGCATTTT. Translation: CASSTGQGDNQPQHF.

This clone has more than one count but fewer than ten. V is TRBV10-2 and J is TRBJ2-5; D gene ambiguous. V lost 7 bases and J lost 0, with 0 bases in between. The CDR3 is made up of 10 amino acids. CDR1 and CDR2 from the germline V gene are WSHSY and SAAADI. CDR3 sequence (DNA): TGCGCCAGCAACCAAGAGACCCAGTACTTC. It specifies CASNQETQYF.

This chain connects TRBV6-1 to TRBJ2-7; possibly TRBD2 for D (6 bases). This CDR3 has 14 amino acids. The V end was cut by 6 bases, the J end by 7 bases, with 19 bases between. Germline CDR1 is MNHNS and CDR2 is SASEGT. The CDR3 DNA reads as TGTGCCAGCAGCGGGGACCGACGTGGGGGGGAGCAGTACTTC. Amino acids: CASSGDRRGGEQYF.

In this sample, this clone turned up once. The V gene is TRBV7-9, the J gene TRBJ2-7, with D perhaps TRBD1 (5 bases). The CDR3 is 14 amino acids. Germline loops: CDR1 SEHNR, CDR2 FQNEAQ (reference sequence). The V end was cut by 5 bases, the J end by 3 bases, with 14 bases between. The CDR3 bases are TGTGCCAGCAGCCCAGGTCAGGGCGACTACGAGCAGTACTTC. It encodes CASSPGQGDYEQYF.